Following are 21 T cell receptor beta chains from one sample sequenced in a study of cytomegalovirus exposure and HLA in healthy donors. The repertoire was sequenced with immunoSEQ multiplex PCR; TCRdb's copy has only in-frame clones and lacks some. Among tens of thousands of clones listed, roughly nine tenths were seen once. Sequences were obtained from PBMCs. The receptor set was obtained from a man aged 18 to 30 in good health and CMV-seronegative.

V is TRBV5-1 and J is TRBJ2-5; D is unclear. V lost 0 bases and J lost 4, with 10 bases in between. Per germline, CDR1 SGHRS and CDR2 YFSETQ. CDR3 length: 14 residues. CDR3 sequence: CASSLGQKVETQYF. The CDR3 nucleotides are TGCGCCAGCAGCTTGGGACAAAAGGTAGAGACCCAGTACTTC.

The chain has TRBV11-2 and TRBJ2-7, with a weak D call TRBD2 (7 bases). Germline lookup yields CDR1 SGHAT and CDR2 FQNNGV. The CDR3 is 15 residues long. The ends were cut back, 5 bases at V and 2 bases at J, with 16 bases in the middle. The CDR3, as DNA: TGTGCCAGCAGCCCAAGTGCGGGGGCTGCCTACGAGCAGTACTTC. It translates to CASSPSAGAAYEQYF.

CDR3 in amino acids: CASSLLRPRDEKLFF. The CDR3 nucleotides are TGTGCCAGCAGCTTACTCCGGCCTCGGGATGAAAAACTGTTTTTT. This rearrangement joins TRBV11-2 to TRBJ1-4; D is uncertain. This CDR3 region has 15 residues. CDR1 and CDR2 from the germline V gene are SGHAT and FQNNGV. V was shortened by 2 bases and J by 6 bases, with 13 bases between the two germline ends.

This chain joins TRBV18 and TRBJ1-5, with 7 nucleotides matching TRBD1. Germline V gene data show CDR1 as KGHSH and CDR2 as LQKENI. J gave up 5 bases and V 5 bases, and 9 bases lay outside the gene matches. There are 15 residues in the CDR3. DNA for the CDR3: TGTGCCAGCTCATCAGGCACAGGGGATTATCAGCCCCAGCATTTT. Translating it yields CASSSGTGDYQPQHF. Full variable domain (outside the CDR3, taken from reference TRBV18 and TRBJ1-5): NAGVMQNPRHLVRRRGQEARLRCSPMKGHSHVYWYRQLPEEGLKFMVYLQKENIIDESGMPKERFSAEFPKEGPSILRIQQVVRGDSAAYFCASSSGTGDYQPQHFGDGTRLSIL.

The V call is TRBV5-1, the J call TRBJ2-7, with D possibly matching TRBD1 (6 bases). CDR1 and CDR2 from the germline V gene are SGHRS and YFSETQ. Trimming removed 1 base from V and 3 bases from J, with 11 bases in between. The CDR3 sequence is 14 residues long. The CDR3 sequence: CASSLQGQNYEQYF. DNA for the CDR3: TGCGCCAGCAGCTTGCAAGGACAGAACTACGAGCAGTACTTC.

V usage is TRBV7-9 and J usage is TRBJ2-7, with 7 positions matching TRBD1. CDR1 and CDR2 (germline): SEHNR, FQNEAQ (reference sequence). Trimming cost V 5 bases and J 2 bases; bases outside gene matches: 6. CDR3 size: 14 residues. In DNA form, the CDR3 reads TGTGCCAGCAGCAATCGACAGGGAACCTACGAGCAGTACTTC. Residues: CASSNRQGTYEQYF.

The chain links TRBV7-8 to TRBJ2-7, with D possibly being TRBD2 (6 bases). From germline, CDR1 is SGHVS and CDR2 FQNEAQ. The CDR3 has 13 residues. The germline V and J ends were trimmed by 1 base and 3 bases, with 7 bases remaining between them. CDR3 nucleotide sequence: TGTGCCAGCAGCTTAGGGGGGGTCTACGAGCAGTACTTC. It yields the protein CASSLGGVYEQYF. The variable domain in full, with the rest retrieved from reference TRBV7-8 and TRBJ2-7, is GAGVSQSPRYKVAKRGQDVALRCDPISGHVSLFWYQQALGQGPEFLTYFQNEAQLDKSGLPSDRFFAERPEGSVSTLKIQRTQQEDSAVYLCASSLGGVYEQYFGPGTRLTVT.

This sequence joins TRBV7-9 and TRBJ1-3; no reliable D call. Germline V gives CDR1 SEHNR, CDR2 FQNEAQ (reference sequence). V dropped 4 bases and J dropped 8 bases, with 15 bases sitting between them. This CDR3 has 14 residues. The CDR3 reads CASSSASLPDTIYF. CDR3 bases: TGTGCCAGCAGCTCTGCTTCTCTCCCGGACACCATATATTTT.

The gene calls are TRBV9 and TRBJ1-4; unclear D gene. Trimming removed 5 bases at V and 11 bases at J, with 22 bases between. This CDR3 is built from 15 residues. Germline V lookup: CDR1 SGDLS, CDR2 YYNGEE. The CDR3 DNA reads TGTGCCAGCAGTTCCGGAAGCTCCCCCGAGGAGAAACTGTTTTTT. This encodes CASSSGSSPEEKLFF.

The V and J genes are TRBV9 and TRBJ1-5; perhaps TRBD1 as D (6 bases). This CDR3 is built from 15 residues. Germline CDR1 and CDR2: SGDLS and YYNGEE. The germline V and J ends were trimmed by 3 bases and 3 bases, with 13 bases remaining between them. The CDR3 nucleotides read TGTGCCAGCAGCGCAGGGGACCTGCCCAATCAGCCCCAGCATTTT. Translating gives CASSAGDLPNQPQHF.

The chain uses TRBV15 and TRBJ2-2; D is perhaps TRBD2 (6 bases). This CDR3 is built from 16 residues. The V end lost 1 base, the J end lost 5 bases, and 14 bases lay between the germline ends. CDR1 and CDR2 (germline): LNHNV, YYDKDF (reference sequence). The chain's CDR3 is CATSRVRGGGTGELFF. For the CDR3, the DNA is TGTGCCACCAGCAGAGTTCGGGGAGGAGGGACCGGGGAGCTGTTTTTT.

This clone was seen a few times. J is TRBJ1-5 and V is TRBV7-9; possible D gene TRBD1, 6 bases. In germline, CDR1 is SEHNR, CDR2 FQNEAQ (reference sequence). This CDR3 comprises 14 residues. V lost 5 bases, J lost 5 bases, and 13 bases lay in between. The CDR3 bases are TGTGCCAGCAGCCCACAGGGAACGGATCAGCCCCAGCATTTT. Encoded protein: CASSPQGTDQPQHF. Full variable domain (remainder filled in from reference TRBV7-9 and TRBJ1-5): DTGVSQNPRHKITKRGQNVTFRCDPISEHNRLYWYRQTLGQGPEFLTYFQNEAQLEKSRLLSDRFSAERPKGSFSTLEIQRTEQGDSAMYLCASSPQGTDQPQHFGDGTRLSIL.

CDR3 sequence: CASNLPGQGQYF. The CDR3 bases are TGCGCCAGCAACTTACCGGGACAGGGGCAGTATTTT. The rearrangement uses TRBV5-1 and TRBJ2-3, with 9 positions matching TRBD1. The V and J ends lost 6 bases and 11 bases, in that order; junction bases with no gene match: 7. CDR1 is SGHRS, CDR2 YFSETQ, per germline. CDR3 length: 12 residues.

This clone was seen once. This rearrangement joins TRBV4-2 to TRBJ2-3; D is possibly TRBD1 (6 bases). The CDR3 spans 17 residues. Germline-derived CDR1 and CDR2 are LGHNA and YNFKEQ. Trimming removed 5 bases from V and 1 base from J, with 19 bases in between. DNA for the CDR3: TGTGCCAGCAGCGGGGGCCGCACGGCCACGGGCACAGATACGCAGTATTTT. It encodes CASSGGRTATGTDTQYF.

The rearrangement joins TRBV28 to TRBJ2-7, with D perhaps TRBD1 (6 bases). Trimming removed 5 bases at V and 5 bases at J, with 22 bases between. The CDR3 extends over 16 amino acids. Germline V gene sequence: CDR1 MDHEN, CDR2 SYDVKM. The CDR3 DNA reads TGTGCCAGCAGTACACCTGCAGGGGCACGTGCTGACGAGCAGTACTTC. It yields the protein CASSTPAGARADEQYF. Looking up the rest from reference TRBV28 and TRBJ2-7 gives the full variable domain: DVKVTQSSRYLVKRTGEKVFLECVQDMDHENMFWYRQDPGLGLRLIYFSYDVKMKEKGDIPEGYSVSREKKERFSLILESASTNQTSMYLCASSTPAGARADEQYFGPGTRLTVT.

The chain links TRBV2 to TRBJ2-1, with D maybe TRBD2 (6 bases). In germline, CDR1 is SNHLY, CDR2 FYNNEI. Trimming left V 8 bases short and J 5 bases short, with 10 bases between. The CDR3 runs 12 residues. The CDR3 coding sequence is TGTGCCAGCGGGACTCAACACAATGAGCAGTTCTTC. Protein product: CASGTQHNEQFF.

The rearrangement joins TRBV5-1 to TRBJ2-3; no clear D gene. The CDR3 contains 14 residues. Germline values: CDR1 SGHRS, CDR2 YFSETQ. V shed 0 bases and J shed 0 bases, with 5 bases lying between them. The CDR3 DNA sequence: TGCGCCAGCAGCTTGGGCGGAAGCACAGATACGCAGTATTTT. Amino acids: CASSLGGSTDTQYF. Variable domain in full (rest from reference TRBV5-1 and TRBJ2-3): KAGVTQTPRYLIKTRGQQVTLSCSPISGHRSVSWYQQTPGQGLQFLFEYFSETQRNKGNFPGRFSGRQFSNSRSEMNVSTLELGDSALYLCASSLGGSTDTQYFGPGTRLTVL.

The genes are TRBV4-1 and TRBJ2-5; 8 positions agree with TRBD2. Germline trimming cut 1 base from V and 4 bases from J; bases unmatched to any gene: 11. CDR3 length: 17 residues. Germline V gene sequence: CDR1 MGHRA, CDR2 YSYEKL. CDR3 amino acids: CASSQGVSSGSGETQYF. The CDR3 bases are TGCGCCAGCAGCCAAGGGGTCTCAAGCGGGAGTGGAGAGACCCAGTACTTC.

This chain connects TRBV21-1 to TRBJ2-3; the table's D call TRBD2 went unverified against the DNA. TRBV21-1 is labeled a pseudogene. The CDR3 is 16 residues long. This CDR3 is CASSLRTSGTTDTQYF. DNA for the CDR3: TGTGCCAGCAGCCTTCGGACTAGCGGGACCACAGATACGCAGTATTTT.

The rearrangement joins TRBV7-2 to TRBJ2-5, with D maybe TRBD2 (5 bases). The CDR3 runs to 13 residues. Germline values: CDR1 SGHTA, CDR2 FQGNSA. The germline V and J ends were trimmed by 8 bases and 5 bases, with 15 bases remaining between them. The CDR3 region has the DNA TGTGCCAGCTCAGCGGTGTGGGCGGAGACCCAGTACTTC. Its translation is CASSAVWAETQYF.

The V call is TRBV5-1, the J call TRBJ2-5; 12 nucleotides line up with TRBD2. Trimming at V came to 4 bases and at J to 4 bases, leaving 11 bases not matched to a gene. The CDR3 length is 17 residues. Germline V gene sequence: CDR1 SGHRS, CDR2 YFSETQ. The DNA for the CDR3 is TGCGCCAGCAGCCCAATTCTAGCGGGGGGGACCCCAGAGACCCAGTACTTC. Amino acid sequence: CASSPILAGGTPETQYF.